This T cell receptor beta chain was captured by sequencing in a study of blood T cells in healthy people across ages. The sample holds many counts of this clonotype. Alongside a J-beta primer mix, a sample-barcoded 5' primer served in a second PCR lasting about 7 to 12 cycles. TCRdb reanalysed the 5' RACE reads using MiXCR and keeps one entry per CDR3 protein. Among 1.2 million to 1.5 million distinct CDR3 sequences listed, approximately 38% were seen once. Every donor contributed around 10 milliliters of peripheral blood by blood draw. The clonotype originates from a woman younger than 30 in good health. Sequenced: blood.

The CDR3 DNA is TGCAGTGCCCCATGGGGAGATACGCAGTATTTT. It codes for CSAPWGDTQYF. The genes are TRBV20-1 and TRBJ2-3; unclear D gene. CDR3 length: 11 residues. V was shortened by 6 bases and J by 5 bases, with 9 bases between the two germline ends. The germline V gene has CDR1 DFQATT and CDR2 SNEGSKA (reference sequence).